Listed below are T cell receptor beta chains from one sample, sequenced in a study of blood T cell repertoires in COVID-19. The assay was immunoSEQ multiplex PCR, and TCRdb's table has in-frame clones only and misses some. The sample lists approximately 270,000 clones; 70% to 90% were seen once. Source material: PBMCs or T cells enriched from blood (not recorded which). These receptors originate from a woman in her 30s who had recovered from COVID-19. CDR3s include the opening cysteine and the closing phenylalanine or tryptophan. A D gene is named only where the DNA matches it firmly. Size tells how often a clone was seen (once, few, many) or the class of an expanded clone, and some rows leave it out.

J gene: TRBJ1-4
D gene: TRBD1
clone size: NA
V gene: TRBV2
CDR3 DNA: TGTGCCAGCAGTGGCGCGCAGGGACAGGGATATGAAAAACTGTTTTTT
CDR3 protein: CASSGAQGQGYEKLFF

J gene: TRBJ1-1
D gene: NA
clone size: NA
V gene: TRBV28
CDR3 DNA: TGTGCCAGTGGCTTCGGCGGTACGATGAACACTGAAGCTTTCTTT
CDR3 protein: CASGFGGTMNTEAFF

J gene: TRBJ2-3
D gene: NA
clone size: NA
V gene: TRBV28
CDR3 DNA: TGTGCCAGCAGTTCTTCCCTCCTCACAGATACGCAGTATTTT
CDR3 protein: CASSSSLLTDTQYF

J gene: TRBJ1-1
D gene: NA
clone size: NA
V gene: TRBV27
CDR3 DNA: TGTGCCAGCAGTCTGAGGACAGAGAACACTGAAGCTTTCTTT
CDR3 protein: CASSLRTENTEAFF

J gene: TRBJ2-1
D gene: TRBD1
clone size: NA
V gene: TRBV5-4
CDR3 DNA: TGTGCCAGCAGCTTGAAGGGGGCCCAGCAGTTCTTC
CDR3 protein: CASSLKGAQQFF

J gene: TRBJ2-7
D gene: NA
clone size: NA
V gene: TRBV5-6
CDR3 DNA: TGTGCCAGCAGCTTGGCAACAGGTTACGAGCAGTACTTC
CDR3 protein: CASSLATGYEQYF

J gene: TRBJ1-1
D gene: TRBD1
clone size: NA
V gene: TRBV6-5
CDR3 DNA: TGTGCCAGCAGATTCGCCGGACAGGTGAACACTGAAGCTTTCTTT
CDR3 protein: CASRFAGQVNTEAFF

J gene: TRBJ2-1
D gene: TRBD2
clone size: NA
V gene: TRBV5-5
CDR3 DNA: TGTGCCAGCAGCCGGGACATTGGACTAGCGGGAGTTAATGAGCAGTTCTTC
CDR3 protein: CASSRDIGLAGVNEQFF

J gene: TRBJ1-5
D gene: NA
clone size: NA
V gene: TRBV21-1
CDR3 DNA: TGTGCCAGCAGCTTAACTCCCCCGCAGGGGCAAAGCAATCAGCCCCAGCATTTT
CDR3 protein: CASSLTPPQGQSNQPQHF

J gene: TRBJ1-2
D gene: TRBD1
clone size: NA
V gene: TRBV28
CDR3 DNA: TGTGCCAGCAGTTACAACAGGGGGTATGGCTACACCTTC
CDR3 protein: CASSYNRGYGYTF

J gene: TRBJ1-4
D gene: TRBD1
clone size: NA
V gene: TRBV2
CDR3 DNA: TGTGCCAGCAGCCGGGGACAGGGTACCGCTAATGAAAAACTGTTTTTT
CDR3 protein: CASSRGQGTANEKLFF

J gene: TRBJ2-7
D gene: TRBD2
clone size: NA
V gene: TRBV19
CDR3 DNA: TGTGCCAGTAGTCCTTGGACTAGCGGTACCTACGAGCAGTACTTC
CDR3 protein: CASSPWTSGTYEQYF

J gene: TRBJ1-2
D gene: TRBD1
clone size: NA
V gene: TRBV18
CDR3 DNA: TGTGCCAGCTCCCCGACAGGGGAAGGTGGCTACACCTTC
CDR3 protein: CASSPTGEGGYTF

J gene: TRBJ2-7
D gene: TRBD2
clone size: NA
V gene: TRBV5-4
CDR3 DNA: TGTGCCAGCAGTCAAGCGGGAGGTCTCTCCTACGAGCAGTACTTC
CDR3 protein: CASSQAGGLSYEQYF

J gene: TRBJ2-7
D gene: TRBD2
clone size: NA
V gene: TRBV7-2
CDR3 DNA: TGTGCCAGCAGCTTAGACAGCGGGGGGAACTACGAGCAGTACTTC
CDR3 protein: CASSLDSGGNYEQYF

J gene: TRBJ2-5
D gene: TRBD1
clone size: NA
V gene: TRBV28
CDR3 DNA: TGTGCCAGCAGTTTTAGGACAGGGACGGAGACCCAGTACTTC
CDR3 protein: CASSFRTGTETQYF

J gene: TRBJ2-7
D gene: TRBD1
clone size: NA
V gene: TRBV5-1
CDR3 DNA: TGCGCCAGCAGCCCGGGGACAGGGAGGGTGGACGAGCAGTACTTC
CDR3 protein: CASSPGTGRVDEQYF

J gene: TRBJ2-3
D gene: TRBD2
clone size: NA
V gene: TRBV5-1
CDR3 DNA: TGCGCCAGCAGCTTCGGGACTAGCGGGGGTGCCCGGGATACGCAGTATTTT
CDR3 protein: CASSFGTSGGARDTQYF

J gene: TRBJ2-7
D gene: TRBD1
clone size: NA
V gene: TRBV9
CDR3 DNA: TGTGCCAGCAGCGCCCGGGACAGAACATACGAGCAGTACTTC
CDR3 protein: CASSARDRTYEQYF

J gene: TRBJ1-2
D gene: TRBD1
clone size: once
V gene: TRBV3-1/TRBV3-2
CDR3 DNA: TGTGCCAGCAGCCCCCGACAGGGGACTGGCTACACCTTC
CDR3 protein: CASSPRQGTGYTF

J gene: TRBJ2-1
D gene: TRBD2
clone size: once
V gene: TRBV3-1/TRBV3-2
CDR3 DNA: TGTGCCAGCAGCCATCCACTAGCGGGGGGAAACAATGAGCAGTTCTTC
CDR3 protein: CASSHPLAGGNNEQFF

J gene: TRBJ1-2
D gene: NA
clone size: NA
V gene: TRBV5-6
CDR3 DNA: TGTGCCAGCAGCCCGGCACAGGCCCCTAACTATGGCTACACCTTC
CDR3 protein: CASSPAQAPNYGYTF

J gene: TRBJ1-1
D gene: NA
clone size: NA
V gene: TRBV2
CDR3 DNA: TGTGCCAGCCGTATCTCGGAAGAGGTGAACACTGAAGCTTTCTTT
CDR3 protein: CASRISEEVNTEAFF

J gene: TRBJ1-1
D gene: TRBD1
clone size: NA
V gene: TRBV6-5
CDR3 DNA: TGTGCCAGCAGTTACAACAGGGGGCCGGGAACTGAAGCTTTCTTT
CDR3 protein: CASSYNRGPGTEAFF

J gene: TRBJ2-2
D gene: NA
clone size: few
V gene: TRBV3-1/TRBV3-2
CDR3 DNA: TGTGCCAGCAGCCTCCAGGGGACCGGGGAGCTGTTTTTT
CDR3 protein: CASSLQGTGELFF

J gene: TRBJ1-6
D gene: TRBD1
clone size: NA
V gene: TRBV6-6
CDR3 DNA: TGTGCCAGCAGCTCACAGGGGACTTCACCCCTCCACTTT
CDR3 protein: CASSSQGTSPLHF

J gene: TRBJ2-1
D gene: TRBD2
clone size: NA
V gene: TRBV29-1
CDR3 DNA: TGCAGCGTTGTGGCGGGGACTAGCGACTACAATGAGCAGTTCTTC
CDR3 protein: CSVVAGTSDYNEQFF

J gene: TRBJ1-5
D gene: NA
clone size: once
V gene: TRBV30
CDR3 DNA: TGTGCCTGGAGTGACACGAATAGCAATCAGCCCCAGCATTTT
CDR3 protein: CAWSDTNSNQPQHF

J gene: TRBJ1-6
D gene: NA
clone size: once
V gene: TRBV9
CDR3 DNA: TGTGCCAGCAGCGTAAGCGGGCAGGGTTTAAATTCACCCCTCCACTTT
CDR3 protein: CASSVSGQGLNSPLHF

J gene: TRBJ2-7
D gene: TRBD1
clone size: NA
V gene: TRBV29-1
CDR3 DNA: TGCAGCGTTAGGACAGGGAACGAGCAGTACTTC
CDR3 protein: CSVRTGNEQYF

J gene: TRBJ1-5
D gene: NA
clone size: NA
V gene: TRBV4-1
CDR3 DNA: TGCGCCAGCAGCCGTGTCAACAGGGTAGGTCAGCCCCAGCATTTT
CDR3 protein: CASSRVNRVGQPQHF

J gene: TRBJ2-3
D gene: NA
clone size: NA
V gene: TRBV29-1
CDR3 DNA: TGCAGCGTGCCGGGTCTCAGCCGGGCAGATACGCAGTATTTT
CDR3 protein: CSVPGLSRADTQYF

J gene: TRBJ2-1
D gene: NA
clone size: NA
V gene: TRBV21-1
CDR3 DNA: TGTGCCAGCAGCAAAGGGGGAGCGGGAGATCAGGATGAGCAGTTCTTC
CDR3 protein: CASSKGGAGDQDEQFF

J gene: TRBJ2-7
D gene: TRBD2
clone size: NA
V gene: TRBV28
CDR3 DNA: TGTGCCAGCAGTCTAGCGGGAGGGCCGGGATACGAGCAGTACTTC
CDR3 protein: CASSLAGGPGYEQYF

J gene: TRBJ1-5
D gene: NA
clone size: NA
V gene: TRBV27
CDR3 DNA: TGTGCCAGCAGTTCCGGGATCAGCAATCAGCCCCAGCATTTT
CDR3 protein: CASSSGISNQPQHF

J gene: TRBJ2-2
D gene: NA
clone size: NA
V gene: TRBV9
CDR3 DNA: TGTGCCAGCAGCGTTACAGGGTCCGGGGAGCTGTTTTTT
CDR3 protein: CASSVTGSGELFF

J gene: TRBJ1-1
D gene: NA
clone size: NA
V gene: TRBV4-2
CDR3 DNA: TGTGCCAGCAGCCAATCCCCGGGTGGGAACACTGAAGCTTTCTTT
CDR3 protein: CASSQSPGGNTEAFF

J gene: TRBJ2-7
D gene: NA
clone size: NA
V gene: TRBV7-2
CDR3 DNA: TGTGCCAGCAGCTTAACCGGGGGGCGGGAGTACGAGCAGTACTTC
CDR3 protein: CASSLTGGREYEQYF

J gene: TRBJ2-1
D gene: NA
clone size: NA
V gene: TRBV5-1
CDR3 DNA: TGCGCCAGCAGCTTCAACGGTTACAATGAGCAGTTCTTC
CDR3 protein: CASSFNGYNEQFF

J gene: TRBJ1-4
D gene: TRBD1
clone size: few
V gene: TRBV24-1
CDR3 DNA: TGTGCCACCAGCCAGGGGGCTGATGAAAAACTGTTTTTT
CDR3 protein: CATSQGADEKLFF

J gene: TRBJ1-2
D gene: TRBD1
clone size: NA
V gene: TRBV30
CDR3 DNA: TGTGCCTGGAGTGGAGGGAAGGGACAGAAGAACTATGGCTACACCTTC
CDR3 protein: CAWSGGKGQKNYGYTF

J gene: TRBJ1-5
D gene: NA
clone size: NA
V gene: TRBV5-1
CDR3 DNA: TGCGCCAGCAGCCCAACCGCCGGGGGCAATCAGCCCCAGCATTTT
CDR3 protein: CASSPTAGGNQPQHF

J gene: TRBJ2-5
D gene: NA
clone size: NA
V gene: TRBV3-1/TRBV3-2
CDR3 DNA: TGTGCCAGCAGCCTAGCAGGAGGGGGGGGAGAGACCCAGTACTTC
CDR3 protein: CASSLAGGGGETQYF

J gene: TRBJ2-1
D gene: NA
clone size: NA
V gene: TRBV7-3
CDR3 DNA: TGTGCCAGCAGCTTAACTACAGGGACAGAGCAGTTCTTC
CDR3 protein: CASSLTTGTEQFF

J gene: TRBJ2-2
D gene: NA
clone size: NA
V gene: TRBV14
CDR3 DNA: TGTGCCAGCAGCTCCACTCCCAACACCGGGGAGCTGTTTTTT
CDR3 protein: CASSSTPNTGELFF

J gene: TRBJ2-1
D gene: TRBD2
clone size: NA
V gene: TRBV19
CDR3 DNA: TGTGCCACCTCGGGACTAGCGGGAAAAAGTTGGTCCTACAATGAGCAGTTCTTC
CDR3 protein: CATSGLAGKSWSYNEQFF

J gene: TRBJ2-7
D gene: TRBD1
clone size: NA
V gene: TRBV18
CDR3 DNA: TGTGCCAGCTCACAGCCGGGACAGGGGGCCTACGAGCAGTACTTC
CDR3 protein: CASSQPGQGAYEQYF

J gene: TRBJ2-1
D gene: NA
clone size: NA
V gene: TRBV7-9
CDR3 DNA: TGTGCCAGCAGCGACCGGGGTACATCGCACAATGAGCAGTTCTTC
CDR3 protein: CASSDRGTSHNEQFF

J gene: TRBJ2-4
D gene: TRBD1
clone size: NA
V gene: TRBV5-1
CDR3 DNA: TGCGCCAGCAGCTTGGAACAGGGGTTAGGTATTCAGTACTTC
CDR3 protein: CASSLEQGLGIQYF

J gene: TRBJ2-3
D gene: NA
clone size: NA
V gene: TRBV19
CDR3 DNA: TGTGCCAGTAGTCGCAGGGCCACAGATACGCAGTATTTT
CDR3 protein: CASSRRATDTQYF

J gene: TRBJ1-5
D gene: TRBD1
clone size: NA
V gene: TRBV19
CDR3 DNA: TGTGCCAGTACTAGATGGGGGACAGGCCTCTCTCAGCCCCAGCATTTT
CDR3 protein: CASTRWGTGLSQPQHF

J gene: TRBJ1-4
D gene: NA
clone size: NA
V gene: TRBV18
CDR3 DNA: TGTGCCAGCTCCAGGCGACGGGAAGATGAAAAACTGTTTTTT
CDR3 protein: CASSRRREDEKLFF

J gene: TRBJ2-5
D gene: TRBD2
clone size: NA
V gene: TRBV7-9
CDR3 DNA: TGTGCCAGCAGCCGTAGCGGGGTAGAGACCCAGTACTTC
CDR3 protein: CASSRSGVETQYF

J gene: TRBJ1-5
D gene: NA
clone size: once
V gene: TRBV3-1/TRBV3-2
CDR3 DNA: TGTGCCAGCAGCGAGTACGGCAATCAGCCCCAGCATTTT
CDR3 protein: CASSEYGNQPQHF

J gene: TRBJ1-3
D gene: NA
clone size: NA
V gene: TRBV28
CDR3 DNA: TGTGCCAGCAGTTTATCAGGGCAGAACACCATATATTTT
CDR3 protein: CASSLSGQNTIYF

J gene: TRBJ2-6
D gene: NA
clone size: NA
V gene: TRBV9
CDR3 DNA: TGTGCCAGCAGCGTGACTAAGAGTGGGGCCAACGTCCTGACTTTC
CDR3 protein: CASSVTKSGANVLTF

J gene: TRBJ2-3
D gene: NA
clone size: NA
V gene: TRBV7-9
CDR3 DNA: TGTGCCAGCAGCTATAGGCGGGGAGCAGGGACAGATACGCAGTATTTT
CDR3 protein: CASSYRRGAGTDTQYF

J gene: TRBJ2-7
D gene: TRBD1
clone size: NA
V gene: TRBV12-3/TRBV12-4
CDR3 DNA: TGTGCCAGCAGTGACAGGGGCGAGCAGTACTTC
CDR3 protein: CASSDRGEQYF

J gene: TRBJ1-2
D gene: NA
clone size: NA
V gene: TRBV20-1
CDR3 DNA: TGCAGTGCTATCCCGGGGGATCGCTACACCTTC
CDR3 protein: CSAIPGDRYTF

J gene: TRBJ2-2
D gene: TRBD2
clone size: NA
V gene: TRBV28
CDR3 DNA: TGTGCCAGCAGTTCGGGACTAGCGGGAGGCACCGGGGAGCTGTTTTTT
CDR3 protein: CASSSGLAGGTGELFF